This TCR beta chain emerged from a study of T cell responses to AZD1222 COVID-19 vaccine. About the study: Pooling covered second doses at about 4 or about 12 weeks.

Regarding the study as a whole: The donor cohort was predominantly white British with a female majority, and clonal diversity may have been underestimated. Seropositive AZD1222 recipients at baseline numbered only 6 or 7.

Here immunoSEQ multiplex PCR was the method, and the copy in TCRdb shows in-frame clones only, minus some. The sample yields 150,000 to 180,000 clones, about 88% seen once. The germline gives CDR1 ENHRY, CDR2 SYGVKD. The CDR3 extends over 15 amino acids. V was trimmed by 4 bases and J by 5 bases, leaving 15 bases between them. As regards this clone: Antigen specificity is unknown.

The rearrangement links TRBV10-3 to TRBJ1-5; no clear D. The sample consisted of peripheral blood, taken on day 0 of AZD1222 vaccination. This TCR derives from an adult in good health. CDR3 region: CAISVGFSDDQPQHF. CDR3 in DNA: TGTGCCATCAGTGTTGGCTTCTCGGACGATCAGCCCCAGCATTTT.